This T cell receptor (beta chain) was captured in a study of PD-L1 blockade in urothelial cancer. Study as a whole: Males with bladder-origin urothelial cancer constituted about 85% of the roughly 29 patients.

The time point here: peripheral blood 6 weeks after treatment start. V lost 6 bases and J lost 8; bases outside the gene matches: 14. This CDR3 has 17 residues. CDR1 LGHNA and CDR2 YSLEER come from the germline V gene. Data came from immunoSEQ multiplex PCR; TCRdb stores just in-frame clones and leaves some out. Of 66,000 or so clones in the sample, more than 70% were seen once. This clone is termed medium-sized (0.01 to 0.1%). The TCR comes from a man between 60 and 70 years old with urothelial cancer. The sequencing here drew on PBMCs, taken around atezolizumab (anti-PD-L1) treatment. The chain combines TRBV4-3 with TRBJ2-1; 12 nucleotides agree with TRBD2. In DNA, the CDR3 is TGCGCCAGCAGTCCCGGGACTAGCGGGTCGCCATATCATGAGCAGTTCTTC. This translates into CASSPGTSGSPYHEQFF.